This entry lists 17 T cell receptor beta chains sequenced from one sample in a study of T cell responses to AZD1222 COVID-19 vaccine. Produced via immunoSEQ multiplex PCR; TCRdb's table is partial and in-frame only. The sample consists of tens of thousands of clones, 80% to 90% of them appearing once. Here the sequenced sample was peripheral blood, taken on day 0 of AZD1222 vaccination. These receptors originate from an adult in good health.

The V call is TRBV3-1 (or the pseudogene TRBV3-2), the J call TRBJ1-4; TRBD1 agrees at 8 bases. The ends lost 4 bases at V and 8 bases at J; junction bases unmatched: 12. The CDR3 covers 16 residues. Looked up from germline, CDR1 is LGHDT and CDR2 is YNNKEL (reference sequence). The CDR3 region has the DNA TGTGCCAGCAGCCCAGGATCCTCAGGGGGCGCGGAAAAACTGTTTTTT. It codes for CASSPGSSGGAEKLFF.

In its sample, this clone was seen a few times. CDR3 sequence: CASSEPGQGNYEQYF. The CDR3 DNA is TGTGCCAGCAGTGAGCCGGGACAGGGGAACTACGAGCAGTACTTC. The chain uses TRBV25-1 and TRBJ2-7; TRBD1 matches at 10 bases. There are 15 residues in the CDR3. Germline V gives CDR1 MGHDK, CDR2 SYGVNS. Germline trimming cut 3 bases from V and 3 bases from J; bases unmatched to any gene: 5.

This clone was picked up one time. This chain connects TRBV30 to TRBJ1-1; 9 bases align to TRBD1. CDR3 size: 12 residues. Germline CDR1 reads GTSNPN; CDR2 reads SVGIG (reference sequence). J gave up 4 bases and V 5 bases, and 2 bases lay outside the gene matches. This chain's CDR3 is CAWQQGATEAFF. The CDR3, as DNA: TGTGCCTGGCAACAGGGGGCCACTGAAGCTTTCTTT.

This sequence joins TRBV2 and TRBJ1-5; 10 bases line up with TRBD1. Germline-derived CDR1 and CDR2 are SNHLY and FYNNEI. V lost 7 bases, J lost 6 bases, and 9 bases stayed unmatched. This CDR3 has 15 amino acids. The CDR3 DNA sequence: TGTGCCAGCAACAAGGGACAGGGGATGGCTCAGCCCCAGCATTTT. Translated: CASNKGQGMAQPQHF.

The V gene is TRBV5-5, the J gene TRBJ2-1; 9 nucleotides align to TRBD1. Losses at the gene ends were 0 bases for V and 6 bases for J; bases not matched to a gene: 4. The CDR3 consists of 15 residues. Germline CDR1 and CDR2: SGHKS and YYEKEE (reference sequence). In DNA, the CDR3 is TGTGCCAGCAGCTTGGCCGGACAGGGGATCAATGAGCAGTTCTTC. Protein sequence: CASSLAGQGINEQFF.

CDR3 protein: CASSPRERVNEQFF. The CDR3 nucleotides are TGTGCCAGCAGTCCGCGGGAAAGGGTCAATGAGCAGTTCTTC. The rearrangement joins TRBV28 to TRBJ2-1, with D perhaps matching TRBD2 (6 bases). Per germline, CDR1 MDHEN and CDR2 SYDVKM. This CDR3 is built from 14 residues. V lost 5 bases, J lost 6 bases, and 14 bases lay in between.

The CDR3 sequence is CASGGEGTEAFF. CDR3 DNA: TGTGCCAGCGGAGGGGAAGGCACTGAAGCTTTCTTT. This sequence joins TRBV12-3 or TRBV12-4 and TRBJ1-1; D may be TRBD1 (5 bases). V was trimmed by 8 bases and J by 4 bases, leaving 11 bases between them. CDR3 size: 12 residues.

This sequence joins TRBV2 and TRBJ2-7, with 9 bases aligning to TRBD2. Germline-derived CDR1 and CDR2 are SNHLY and FYNNEI. Trimming at V came to 4 bases and at J to 12 bases, leaving 10 bases not matched to a gene. The CDR3 spans 13 residues. The CDR3 DNA reads TGTGCCAGCAGTGGGTGGAGTAGCGGGGGAGCGTACTTC. Its protein is CASSGWSSGGAYF.

J is TRBJ2-7 and V is TRBV25-1; D possibly corresponds to TRBD1 (6 bases). Germline V gene data show CDR1 as MGHDK and CDR2 as SYGVNS. The CDR3 has 11 residues. Deletions cut 7 bases from V and 6 bases from J, with 10 bases between. CDR3 amino acids: CASTDRFEQYF. DNA of the CDR3: TGTGCCAGCACTGACAGGTTCGAGCAGTACTTC.

The V gene is TRBV5-6, the J gene TRBJ1-2, with TRBD1 as a possible D gene (6 bases). V shed 2 bases and J shed 6 bases, with 8 bases lying between them. The CDR3 is 12 residues long. Germline CDR1 is SGHDT and CDR2 is YYEEEE. CDR3 in DNA: TGTGCCAGCAGCTTTGGGGGCAATGGCTACACCTTC. The encoded protein is CASSFGGNGYTF.

The chain uses TRBV19 and TRBJ1-1; TRBD1 matches at 7 bases. V shed 6 bases, J shed 3 bases, and the junction held 4 bases outside the gene matches. Looked up from germline, CDR1 is LNHDA and CDR2 is SQIVND (reference sequence). CDR3 length: 13 residues. The CDR3 region is CASSHGQDTEAFF. DNA for the CDR3: TGTGCCAGTAGCCACGGACAGGACACTGAAGCTTTCTTT.

This chain joins TRBV7-2 and TRBJ2-2; D remains unclear. From germline, CDR1 is SGHTA and CDR2 FQGNSA. Trimming cost V 5 bases and J 2 bases, with 9 bases left between them. The CDR3 sequence is 14 residues long. In DNA, the CDR3 is TGTGCCAGCAGCCCTCGTCAAAACACCGGGGAGCTGTTTTTT. This gives the protein CASSPRQNTGELFF.

The chain uses TRBV19 and TRBJ2-2; 7 bases line up with TRBD1. The V gene's germline CDR1 is LNHDA and CDR2 SQIVND (reference sequence). Germline trimming cut 5 bases from V and 3 bases from J; bases unmatched to any gene: 12. The CDR3 extends over 17 amino acids. CDR3: CASSRHRGRWDTGELFF. The CDR3 DNA reads as TGTGCCAGTAGTCGTCACAGGGGCCGGTGGGACACCGGGGAGCTGTTTTTT. Looking up the rest from reference TRBV19 and TRBJ2-2 gives the full variable domain: DGGITQSPKYLFRKEGQNVTLSCEQNLNHDAMYWYRQDPGQGLRLIYYSQIVNDFQKGDIAEGYSVSREKKESFPLTVTSAQKNPTAFYLCASSRHRGRWDTGELFFGEGSRLTVL.

The DNA of the CDR3 is TGTGCCAGCAGCCTGGGGGGGTATAACTATGGCTACACCTTC. It encodes CASSLGGYNYGYTF. The rearrangement joins TRBV5-6 to TRBJ1-2, with D perhaps matching TRBD1 (5 bases). Looked up from germline, CDR1 is SGHDT and CDR2 is YYEEEE. The CDR3 is made up of 14 amino acids. V lost 4 bases to trimming and J lost 1 base, with 11 bases between them.

V usage is TRBV11-1 and J usage is TRBJ1-1; tentatively, D is TRBD1 (6 bases). CDR1 and CDR2 from the germline V gene are SGHAT and FQDESV (reference sequence). The CDR3 has 15 residues. The ends were cut back, 5 bases at V and 2 bases at J, with 15 bases in the middle. In DNA form, the CDR3 reads TGTGCCAGCAGCCAGTTGACAGGATCTAACACTGAAGCTTTCTTT. It yields the protein CASSQLTGSNTEAFF.

This CDR3 reads CAWSGTSIYEQYF. CDR3 bases: TGTGCCTGGAGCGGGACATCTATTTACGAGCAGTACTTC. The chain is built from TRBV30 and TRBJ2-7; TRBD1 is a possible D gene (6 bases). Germline CDR1 GTSNPN, CDR2 SVGIG (reference sequence). The V end was cut by 3 bases, the J end by 4 bases, with 13 bases between. The CDR3 contains 13 residues.

The chain uses TRBV7-6 and TRBJ1-1; D unresolved. The CDR3 contains 14 residues. Trimming removed 3 bases at V and 2 bases at J, with 10 bases between. Germline values: CDR1 SGHVS, CDR2 FNYEAQ. CDR3 sequence (DNA): TGTGCCAGCAGCTTGGGGTTTTTAAACACTGAAGCTTTCTTT. Protein sequence: CASSLGFLNTEAFF.